This T cell receptor beta chain was found in a study of CD8+CD57+ T cells in acquired aplastic anemia (dated by TCRdb to 2017 to 2018). Some background on the complete study: On average, sorted CD4+ and CD8+ cells yielded around 3.1 ug of extracted DNA, with a range of roughly 0.17 to 30 ug. A CD8+CD57+ expansion meant a frequency higher than the mean frequency seen in healthy subjects.

This clonotype was counted many times. The specificity of this receptor is unknown. Nothing much larger sits one base from this clone, and base qualities are not available. Study-level results and caveats: Nearly 30 CD8+ CDR3 sequences were found in both patients and controls but appeared to be highly expressed in patients and within the immunodominant clones of the patients. Patients and healthy controls showed no significant difference in CD8+ Simpson's diversity (P=0.060).

The patients picked for sequencing were ones in whom flow cytometry had shown an expansion of CD8+CD57+ cells. Every patient had severe acquired aplastic anemia, diagnosed using the International Study of Aplastic Anemia and Agranulocytosis and Camitta criteria. At the time blood was sampled, none of the patients had received any therapy. In the study, sorted CD4+ and CD8+ blood T cells from patients with severe aplastic anemia and from healthy subjects underwent deep sequencing of TCR repertoires. Patients were enrolled in the USA under clinicaltrials.gov protocols 00001620, 01623167, 00001397, 00071045, 00081523 and 00961064. Ficoll-Paque density gradient centrifugation was used to isolate peripheral blood mononuclear cells. Before DNA was extracted, CD4+ and CD8+ T cells were sorted using either FACS or magnetic beads. The germline ends are 8 bases apart after V is trimmed by 2 bases and J by 6 bases. Taken from cysteine to phenylalanine, the CDR3 has 14 residues. The only DNA kept is the CDR3, 42 bases in frame from the first base. From a lookup of the germline V gene, CDR1 and CDR2 are MGHDK and SYGVNS.

Genomic DNA was used as template for profiling of TCR beta VDJ combinations and CDR3 sequences. An Illumina HiSeq 2000 was used for TCR repertoire sequencing. On the study's bioinformatics: TRBV/TRBJ rearrangement plots, CDR3 size and DJ length profiles, and Simpson's diversity index were used to evaluate the repertoires. The most abundant DNA sequence in the deep sequencing data was taken as the immunodominant clone. CDR3 amino acid sequences were screened for sharing across subjects and compared with published repertoires and the VDJdb database. The public reads were quality trimmed at Q25 with fastp and then assembled into clones with MiXCR by TCRdb, keeping productive beta chains. Each entry merges the rows of one CDR3 protein and shows their most common DNA and genes. These V and J calls originate from TCRdb's pipeline instead of the authors' own analysis. A total of under 350,000 distinct CDR3 sequences appear in this sample, about 50% of them only once. The ten largest clones capture roughly 1.2% of the sample.

This sequence originates from a human donor with aplastic anemia. The sequencing input was sorted CD4+, CD8+, or CD8+CD57+ T cells (not recorded which) from PBMCs. The receptor chain draws on TRBV25-1 and TRBJ1-6, with the identity of the D gene unclear. The CDR3 amino acid sequence is: CASSEGQINSPLHF. Read as DNA, the sequence is TGTGCCAGCAGTGAAGGCCAGATTAATTCACCCCTCCACTTT.